This T cell receptor (beta chain) was identified during a study of spatial heterogeneity in lung cancer. TCRdb reprocessed the 5' RACE reads via MiXCR and lists one record per CDR3 protein. The sample contains 50,000 to 65,000 distinct CDR3 sequences, roughly 7.5% of which appear only once. Regarding time point: sample taken at primary tumor resection. The input material, whole RNA from tumor, nontumor lung or frozen PBMC, was sequenced unsorted. 72 TRACERx patients with early, untreated non-small cell lung cancer donated samples. The germline V gene encodes CDR1 DFQATT and CDR2 SNEGSKA (reference sequence). The CDR3 extends over 16 amino acids. Ten or more counts support this clonotype. A read error may produce the germline difference seen at one junction end.

The sequence came from a female donor with early-stage non-small cell lung cancer. The material was PBMCs, obtained at surgery. The J gene is TRBJ2-1, the V gene TRBV20-1; 8 positions match TRBD1. The CDR3 is CSARDRRQGIYNEQFF. Written as DNA, the CDR3 is TGCAGTGCCAGAGACCGCCGACAGGGGATATACAATGAGCAGTTCTTC.